The 12 T cell receptor beta chains below were found in one sample sequenced in a study of blood T cells in healthy people across ages. A second PCR of roughly 7 to 11 cycles used a sample-barcoded 5' primer and a J-beta primer mix. A single record per CDR3 protein comes from TCRdb applying MiXCR to the 5' RACE reads. The data show roughly 800,000 distinct CDR3 sequences, with 55% to 75% seen just once and roughly 22% held by the top ten. The sequenced sample consisted of blood. The receptors were gathered from a man aged 25-45 years in good health.

The V gene is TRBV20-1, the J gene TRBJ2-5; a possible D gene is TRBD1 (5 bases). The CDR3 spans 15 residues. CDR1 is DFQATT and CDR2 is SNEGSKA in the germline V gene (reference sequence). Trimming stripped 5 bases from V and 5 bases from J, with 21 bases between. The CDR3 region has the DNA TGCAGTGCTGGCCCTCTTAATGGGGCGGACGAGACCCAGTACTTC. Amino acids: CSAGPLNGADETQYF.

This clonotype showed up many times. The gene calls are TRBV5-1 and TRBJ2-1; D ambiguous. This CDR3 has 14 amino acids. In germline, CDR1 is SGHRS, CDR2 YFSETQ. Trimming left V 1 base short and J 5 bases short, with 10 bases between. CDR3 bases: TGCGCCAGCAGCTTGAGGGCAGGTGACAATGAGCAGTTCTTC. Residues: CASSLRAGDNEQFF.

This clonotype has more than one count but fewer than ten. The chain recombines TRBV11-1 with TRBJ2-7; TRBD2 agrees at 14 bases. The J call may be incorrect, as the DNA end agrees better with TRBJ2-5. Germline CDR1 and CDR2: SGHAT and FQDESV (reference sequence). The CDR3 is 21 residues long. The CDR3 region is CASSTATGVRTSGGLSWTQYF. In DNA form, the CDR3 reads TGTGCCAGCAGCACAGCTACCGGTGTCAGGACTAGCGGGGGGCTGTCATGGACCCAGTACTTC.

The chain combines TRBV7-2 with TRBJ1-1; D is perhaps TRBD1 (5 bases). Between the trimmed V and J ends, which lost 3 bases and 5 bases, there was a span of 10 bases. The germline V gene encodes CDR1 SGHTA and CDR2 FQGNSA. CDR3 size: 13 residues. CDR3 DNA sequence: TGTGCCAGCAGCTTCAGGGTGATAACTGAAGCTTTCTTT. It translates to CASSFRVITEAFF.

The chain uses TRBV6-5 and TRBJ2-6; D remains unclear. Germline CDR1 is MNHEY and CDR2 is SVGAGI. The V and J ends lost 2 bases and 0 bases respectively, with 8 bases between them. CDR3 length: 16 amino acids. The CDR3 bases are TGTGCCAGCAGTTACGACACTCCCTCTGGGGCCAACGTCCTGACTTTC. It yields the protein CASSYDTPSGANVLTF.

This clonotype was counted at least ten times. The V and J genes are TRBV29-1 and TRBJ2-5; D tentatively fits TRBD1 or TRBD2 (6 bases each). CDR3 length: 13 residues. Germline lookup yields CDR1 SQVTM and CDR2 ANQGSEA. V gave up 6 bases and J gave up 11 bases, with 22 bases separating them. As DNA, the CDR3 is TGCAGCGTGGCCGGGACCCCAAGGGGGGAGCAGTACTTC. Encoded protein: CSVAGTPRGEQYF.

This clonotype was counted between two and nine times. The chain joins TRBV5-5 to TRBJ2-5; D is ambiguous. Germline-derived CDR1 and CDR2 are SGHKS and YYEKEE (reference sequence). Trimming took off 4 bases at V and 7 bases at J, with 11 bases between the two ends. The CDR3 covers 12 residues. The CDR3 nucleotides read TGTGCCAGCAGCCCCTCGGGTTGGACCCAGTACTTC. Protein sequence: CASSPSGWTQYF.

About this clonotype itself: A single base separates this from a much larger clone, so it may be a read error. The gene calls are TRBV3-1 and TRBJ2-7; 10 bases align to TRBD1. Germline V gene data show CDR1 as LGHDT and CDR2 as YNNKEL (reference sequence). J was trimmed by 5 bases and V by 6 bases; bases with no gene match: 10. The CDR3 is made up of 15 amino acids. CDR3 in DNA: TGTGCCAGCAGTCGCCCTGGGACAGGGGCCGACGAGCAGTACTTC. Residues: CASSRPGTGADEQYF.

V is TRBV7-9 and J is TRBJ1-1; maybe TRBD1 (5 bases). This CDR3 comprises 20 residues. V dropped 0 bases and J dropped 2 bases, with 25 bases sitting between them. In germline, CDR1 is SEHNR, CDR2 FQNEAQ (reference sequence). CDR3 in DNA: TGTGCCAGCAGCTTAGCGCACCTCCGGGGCCCATCACGAACTAACACTGAAGCTTTCTTT. This translates into CASSLAHLRGPSRTNTEAFF.

This clonotype was counted only a few times. This rearrangement joins TRBV20-1 to TRBJ2-7; 8 nucleotides agree with TRBD2. The CDR3 contains 14 residues. Germline V gene data show CDR1 as DFQATT and CDR2 as SNEGSKA (reference sequence). V dropped 6 bases and J dropped 3; count of bases not matched to a gene: 10. In nucleotides, the CDR3 is TGCAGTGCCCTAACTAGCGGAACCTTCTACGAGCAGTACTTC. Encoded protein: CSALTSGTFYEQYF.

The genes are TRBV29-1 and TRBJ2-3; D is perhaps TRBD2 (6 bases). Trimming took 6 bases from V and 6 from J, leaving 13 bases between them. Germline CDR1 SQVTM, CDR2 ANQGSEA. The CDR3 covers 12 residues. CDR3 nucleotide sequence: TGCAGCGTGGAGGCGGGAATTGATACGCAGTATTTT. This codes for CSVEAGIDTQYF.

The chain joins TRBV7-2 to TRBJ2-7, with a weak D call TRBD2 (6 bases). This CDR3 comprises 13 residues. The V end lost 4 bases, the J end lost 5 bases, and 12 bases lay between the germline ends. Germline V lookup: CDR1 SGHTA, CDR2 FQGNSA. This CDR3 reads CASSSYLANEQYF. CDR3 sequence (DNA): TGTGCCAGCAGCTCCTACCTAGCGAACGAGCAGTACTTC.